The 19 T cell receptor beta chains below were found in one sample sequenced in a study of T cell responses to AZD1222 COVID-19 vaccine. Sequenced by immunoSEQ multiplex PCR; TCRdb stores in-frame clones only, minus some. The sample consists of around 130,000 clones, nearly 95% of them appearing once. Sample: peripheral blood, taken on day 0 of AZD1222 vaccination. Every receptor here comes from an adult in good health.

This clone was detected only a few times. As DNA, the CDR3 is TGTGCCAGCAGTTACCTGGGCTCCTACGAGCAGTACTTC. Residues: CASSYLGSYEQYF. The V and J genes are TRBV6-5 and TRBJ2-7; D is unclear. Looked up from germline, CDR1 is MNHEY and CDR2 is SVGAGI. The CDR3 is 13 amino acids. V lost 2 bases and J lost 0, with 5 bases in between.

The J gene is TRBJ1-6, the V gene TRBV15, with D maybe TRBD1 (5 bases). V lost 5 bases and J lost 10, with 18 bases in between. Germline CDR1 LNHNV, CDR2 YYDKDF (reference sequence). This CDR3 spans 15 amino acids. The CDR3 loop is CATSPNMGVKSPLHF. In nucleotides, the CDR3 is TGTGCCACCAGCCCAAATATGGGGGTGAAATCACCCCTCCACTTT.

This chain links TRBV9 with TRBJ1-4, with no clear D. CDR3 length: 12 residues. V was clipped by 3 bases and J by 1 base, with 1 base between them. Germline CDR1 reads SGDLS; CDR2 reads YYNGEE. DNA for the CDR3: TGTGCCAGCAGCGGAACTAATGAAAAACTGTTTTTT. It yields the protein CASSGTNEKLFF.

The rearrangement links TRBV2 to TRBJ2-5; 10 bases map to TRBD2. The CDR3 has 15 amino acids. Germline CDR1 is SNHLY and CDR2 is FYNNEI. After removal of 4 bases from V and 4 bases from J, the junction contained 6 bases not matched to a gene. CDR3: CASSVLAGVPETQYF. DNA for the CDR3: TGTGCCAGCAGTGTCCTAGCGGGGGTCCCAGAGACCCAGTACTTC.

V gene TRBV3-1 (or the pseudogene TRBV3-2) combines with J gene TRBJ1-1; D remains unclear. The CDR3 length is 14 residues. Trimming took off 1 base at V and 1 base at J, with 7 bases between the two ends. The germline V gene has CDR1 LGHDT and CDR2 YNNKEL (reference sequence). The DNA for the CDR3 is TGTGCCAGCAGCCAAGCTGGGGAGAACACTGAAGCTTTCTTT. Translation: CASSQAGENTEAFF.

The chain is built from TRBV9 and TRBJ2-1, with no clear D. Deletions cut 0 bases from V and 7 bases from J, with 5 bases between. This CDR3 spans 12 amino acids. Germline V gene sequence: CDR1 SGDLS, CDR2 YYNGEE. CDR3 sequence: CASSVDGNEQFF. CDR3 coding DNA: TGTGCCAGCAGCGTAGATGGAAATGAGCAGTTCTTC.

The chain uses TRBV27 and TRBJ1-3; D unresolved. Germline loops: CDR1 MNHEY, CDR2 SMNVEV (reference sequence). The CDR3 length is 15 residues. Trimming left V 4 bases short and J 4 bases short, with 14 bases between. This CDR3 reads CASSSLVLGGNTIYF. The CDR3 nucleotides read TGTGCCAGCAGTTCACTGGTCCTAGGAGGAAACACCATATATTTT.

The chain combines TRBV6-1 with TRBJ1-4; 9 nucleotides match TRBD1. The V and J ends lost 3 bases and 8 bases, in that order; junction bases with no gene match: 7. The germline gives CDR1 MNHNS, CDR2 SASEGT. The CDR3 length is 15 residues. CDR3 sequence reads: CASSEWTGEGEKLFF. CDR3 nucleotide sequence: TGTGCCAGCAGTGAGTGGACAGGGGAAGGGGAAAAACTGTTTTTT.

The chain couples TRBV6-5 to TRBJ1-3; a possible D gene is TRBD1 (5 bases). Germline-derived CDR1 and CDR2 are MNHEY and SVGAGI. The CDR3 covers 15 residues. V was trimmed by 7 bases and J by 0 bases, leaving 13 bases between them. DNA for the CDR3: TGTGCCAGCAAGGAGGGGCCAAGCTCTGGAAACACCATATATTTT. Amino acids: CASKEGPSSGNTIYF.

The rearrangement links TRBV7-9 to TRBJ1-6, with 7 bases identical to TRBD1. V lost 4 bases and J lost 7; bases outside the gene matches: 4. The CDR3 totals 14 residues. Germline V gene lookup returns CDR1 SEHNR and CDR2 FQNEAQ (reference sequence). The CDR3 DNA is TGTGCCAGCAGCTCGGGACAGCGAAATTCACCCCTCCACTTT. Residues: CASSSGQRNSPLHF. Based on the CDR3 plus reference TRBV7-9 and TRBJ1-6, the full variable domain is DTGVSQNPRHKITKRGQNVTFRCDPISEHNRLYWYRQTLGQGPEFLTYFQNEAQLEKSRLLSDRFSAERPKGSFSTLEIQRTEQGDSAMYLCASSSGQRNSPLHFGNGTRLTVT.

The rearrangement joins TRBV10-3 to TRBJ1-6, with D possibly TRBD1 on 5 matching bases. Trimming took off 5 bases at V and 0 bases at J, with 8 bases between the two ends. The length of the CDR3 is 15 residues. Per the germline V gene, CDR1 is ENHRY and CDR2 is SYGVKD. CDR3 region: CAISSDSSYNSPLHF. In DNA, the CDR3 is TGTGCCATCAGTAGCGACAGCTCCTATAATTCACCCCTCCACTTT.

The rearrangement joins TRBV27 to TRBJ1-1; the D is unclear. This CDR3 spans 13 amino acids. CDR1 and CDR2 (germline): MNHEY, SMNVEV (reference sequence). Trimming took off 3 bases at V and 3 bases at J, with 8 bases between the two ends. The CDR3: CASSFGFHTEAFF. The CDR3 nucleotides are TGTGCCAGCAGTTTCGGATTTCACACTGAAGCTTTCTTT.

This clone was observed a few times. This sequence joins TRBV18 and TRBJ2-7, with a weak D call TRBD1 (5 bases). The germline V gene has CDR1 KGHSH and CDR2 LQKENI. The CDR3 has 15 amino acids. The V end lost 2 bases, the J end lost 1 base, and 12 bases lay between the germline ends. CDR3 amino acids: CASSPRQGESYEQYF. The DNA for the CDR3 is TGTGCCAGCTCACCAAGGCAGGGTGAGTCCTACGAGCAGTACTTC.

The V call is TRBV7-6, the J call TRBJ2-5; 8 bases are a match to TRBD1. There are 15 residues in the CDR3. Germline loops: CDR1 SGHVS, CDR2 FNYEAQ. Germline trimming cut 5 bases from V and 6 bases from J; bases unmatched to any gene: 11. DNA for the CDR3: TGTGCCAGCAGCCCTGGACAGGGTAGTTTGAAGACCCAGTACTTC. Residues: CASSPGQGSLKTQYF. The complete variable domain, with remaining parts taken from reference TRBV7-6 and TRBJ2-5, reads GAGVSQSPRYKVTKRGQDVALRCDPISGHVSLYWYRQALGQGPEFLTYFNYEAQQDKSGLPNDRFSAERPEGSISTLTIQRTEQRDSAMYRCASSPGQGSLKTQYFGPGTRLLVL.

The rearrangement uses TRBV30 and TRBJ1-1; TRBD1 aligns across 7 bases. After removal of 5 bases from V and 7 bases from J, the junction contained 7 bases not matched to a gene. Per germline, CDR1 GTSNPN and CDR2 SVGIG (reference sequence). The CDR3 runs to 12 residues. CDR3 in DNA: TGTGCCTGGGACAGGGTCAATGGTGAAGCTTTCTTT. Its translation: CAWDRVNGEAFF.

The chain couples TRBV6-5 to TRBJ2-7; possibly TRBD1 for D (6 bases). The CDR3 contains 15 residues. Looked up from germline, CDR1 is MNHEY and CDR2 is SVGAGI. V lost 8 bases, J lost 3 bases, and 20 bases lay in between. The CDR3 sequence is CASGDTGTSFYEQYF. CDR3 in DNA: TGTGCCAGCGGAGATACCGGGACAAGCTTCTACGAGCAGTACTTC.

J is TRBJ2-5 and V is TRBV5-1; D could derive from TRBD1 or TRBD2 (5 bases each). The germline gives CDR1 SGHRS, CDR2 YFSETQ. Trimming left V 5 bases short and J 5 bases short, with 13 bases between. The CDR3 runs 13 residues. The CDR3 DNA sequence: TGCGCCAGCAGTAGGGGAGTGTCGGAGACCCAGTACTTC. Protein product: CASSRGVSETQYF.

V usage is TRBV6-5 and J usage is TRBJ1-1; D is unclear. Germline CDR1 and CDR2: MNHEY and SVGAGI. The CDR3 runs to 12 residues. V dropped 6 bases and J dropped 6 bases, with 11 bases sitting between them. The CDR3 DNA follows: TGTGCCAGCAGCACCCTGGCGGCTGAAGCTTTCTTT. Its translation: CASSTLAAEAFF.

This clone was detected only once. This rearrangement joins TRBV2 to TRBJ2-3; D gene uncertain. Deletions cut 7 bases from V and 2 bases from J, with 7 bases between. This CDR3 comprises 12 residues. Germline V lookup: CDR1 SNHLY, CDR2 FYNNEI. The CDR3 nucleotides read TGTGCCAGCAAGGCAGACACAGATACGCAGTATTTT. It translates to CASKADTDTQYF.